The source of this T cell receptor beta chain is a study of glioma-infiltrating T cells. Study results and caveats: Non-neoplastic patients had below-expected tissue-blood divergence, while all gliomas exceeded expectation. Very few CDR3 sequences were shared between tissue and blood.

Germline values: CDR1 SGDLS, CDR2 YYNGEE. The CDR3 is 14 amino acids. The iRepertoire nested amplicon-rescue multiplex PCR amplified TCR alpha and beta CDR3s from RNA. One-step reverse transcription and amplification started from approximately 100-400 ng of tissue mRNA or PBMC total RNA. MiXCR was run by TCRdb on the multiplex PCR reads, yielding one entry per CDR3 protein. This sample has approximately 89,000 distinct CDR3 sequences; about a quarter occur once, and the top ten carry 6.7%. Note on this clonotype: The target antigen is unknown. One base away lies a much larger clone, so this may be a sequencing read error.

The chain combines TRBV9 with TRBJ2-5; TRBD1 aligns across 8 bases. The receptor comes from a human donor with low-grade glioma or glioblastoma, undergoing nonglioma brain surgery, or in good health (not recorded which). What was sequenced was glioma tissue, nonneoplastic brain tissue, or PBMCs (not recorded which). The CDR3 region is CANSWDRSTETQYF. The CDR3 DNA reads TGTGCCAACAGCTGGGACAGGTCGACGGAGACCCAGTACTTC. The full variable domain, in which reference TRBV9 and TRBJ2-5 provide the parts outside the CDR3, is DSGVTQTPKHLITATGQRVTLRCSPRSGDLSVYWYQQSLDQGLQFLIQYYNGEERAKGNILERFSAQQFPDLHSELNLSSLELGDSALYFCANSWDRSTETQYFGPGTRLLVL.